The 29 T cell receptor beta chains below all came from one sample that was sequenced in a study of T cells after yellow fever vaccination (dated by TCRdb to between 2018 and 2020). This specimen's treatment or condition label, per the study, means: live attenuated yellow fever vaccine strain. Library preparation was by 5' RACE. Sequencing instrument: Illumina HiSeq 2500. The raw public reads went through TCRdb reprocessing: fastp at Q25, MiXCR clone calling, in-frame beta chains kept. Identical CDR3 protein sequences are pooled into one entry, listed with their most common genes and DNA. The sample contains approximately 600,000 distinct CDR3 sequences, about 12% of them found a single time. The top ten clones comprise 14% to 15% of the sample. The material was PBMCs, obtained on the day of the yellow fever booster vaccination. Receptor source: a man under 40 who received the YFV17D yellow fever vaccine.

This clonotype was seen ten or more times. This rearrangement joins TRBV29-1 to TRBJ2-2; tentatively, D is TRBD1 (5 bases). The CDR3 runs to 13 residues. CDR1 SQVTM and CDR2 ANQGSEA come from the germline V gene. Deletions cut 4 bases from V and 0 bases from J, with 6 bases between. CDR3 DNA sequence: TGCAGCGTTGGGGGCGCGAACACCGGGGAGCTGTTTTTT. Its protein is CSVGGANTGELFF.

This clonotype has only a few counts. The chain combines TRBV20-1 with TRBJ2-2; D may be TRBD2 (5 bases). CDR3 size: 14 residues. CDR1 DFQATT and CDR2 SNEGSKA come from the germline V gene (reference sequence). Deletions cut 4 bases from V and 1 base from J, with 10 bases between. As DNA, the CDR3 is TGCAGTGCTAAAGCGGTCATGAACACCGGGGAGCTGTTTTTT. Encoded protein: CSAKAVMNTGELFF.

This clonotype was observed a handful of times. The chain joins TRBV12-3 or TRBV12-4 to TRBJ1-2, with D possibly matching TRBD1 (5 bases). The CDR3 sequence is 16 residues long. V was trimmed by 1 base and J by 8 bases, leaving 20 bases between them. CDR3 nucleotides: TGTGCCAGCAGTTTAGAGGGTTCAGGGAGTATGGGAGGCTACACCTTC. Its translation: CASSLEGSGSMGGYTF.

This clonotype was observed a handful of times. The chain is built from TRBV12-3 or TRBV12-4 and TRBJ2-3; D is uncertain. CDR3 length equals 15 residues. V lost 3 bases, J lost 0 bases, and 10 bases lay in between. CDR3 DNA sequence: TGTGCCAGCAGTTTTGGCGAGGCCAGCACAGATACGCAGTATTTT. Residues: CASSFGEASTDTQYF.

The rearrangement links TRBV19 to TRBJ2-3, with D possibly matching TRBD2 (5 bases). V was trimmed by 6 bases and J by 6 bases, leaving 13 bases between them. The CDR3 is 13 residues long. Germline CDR1 LNHDA, CDR2 SQIVND (reference sequence). The CDR3 DNA sequence: TGTGCCAGTAGCCATCCGTCGGGGGATACGCAGTATTTT. It codes for CASSHPSGDTQYF. The full variable domain, its missing parts supplied by reference TRBV19 and TRBJ2-3, is DGGITQSPKYLFRKEGQNVTLSCEQNLNHDAMYWYRQDPGQGLRLIYYSQIVNDFQKGDIAEGYSVSREKKESFPLTVTSAQKNPTAFYLCASSHPSGDTQYFGPGTRLTVL.

Here the CDR3 reads CASSLTSREMDTQYF. Written as DNA, the CDR3 is TGCGCCAGCAGCCTGACTAGCCGGGAGATGGATACGCAGTATTTT. The chain carries TRBV4-1 and TRBJ2-3; 7 bases agree with TRBD2. The CDR3 contains 15 residues. The ends lost 4 bases at V and 6 bases at J; junction bases unmatched: 10. Germline CDR1 MGHRA, CDR2 YSYEKL.

This clonotype was seen at least ten times. The rearrangement joins TRBV10-3 to TRBJ2-2; D perhaps matches TRBD1 (6 bases). The CDR3 is made up of 15 amino acids. Germline values: CDR1 ENHRY, CDR2 SYGVKD. With 0 bases removed from V and 1 base from J, the gap between germline ends came to 6 bases. In nucleotides, the CDR3 is TGTGCCATCAGTGAGTCGACAGGGAACACCGGGGAGCTGTTTTTT. Protein: CAISESTGNTGELFF.

This clonotype has a handful of counts. The chain links TRBV29-1 to TRBJ2-7; D gene ambiguous. CDR1 and CDR2 from the germline V gene are SQVTM and ANQGSEA. The V and J ends lost 3 bases and 1 base respectively, with 10 bases between them. The CDR3 spans 13 residues. The CDR3 bases are TGCAGCGTTGATTACCCAAAGTCCTACGAGCAGTACTTC. This sequence encodes CSVDYPKSYEQYF.

This clonotype was recorded a few times. Written as DNA, the CDR3 is TGTGCCAGCAGTAAGACAGGGGTGGGCGAGCAGTACTTC. It is translated as CASSKTGVGEQYF. The chain combines TRBV28 with TRBJ2-7; 8 bases agree with TRBD1. V dropped 5 bases and J dropped 6; count of bases not matched to a gene: 6. Germline CDR1 reads MDHEN; CDR2 reads SYDVKM. This CDR3 region has 13 residues.

The table lists this clonotype with a few counts. The chain couples TRBV11-3 to TRBJ2-1; TRBD1 matches 8 bases. Germline V gives CDR1 SGHNT, CDR2 YENEEA. Trimming at V came to 5 bases and at J to 6 bases, leaving 6 bases not matched to a gene. The CDR3 spans 14 residues. The CDR3 here is CASSPSDRVNEQFF. The CDR3 region has the DNA TGTGCCAGCAGCCCCTCGGACAGGGTCAATGAGCAGTTCTTC.

The genes are TRBV5-1 and TRBJ2-5, with 8 bases that match TRBD2. The germline V gene has CDR1 SGHRS and CDR2 YFSETQ. The junction had 7 bases not matched to a gene; V was cut back by 4 bases and J by 5 bases. CDR3 size: 14 residues. This CDR3 reads CASSLRTSFETQYF. CDR3 bases: TGCGCCAGCAGCCTGAGGACTAGCTTCGAGACCCAGTACTTC. Drawing the rest from reference TRBV5-1 and TRBJ2-5, the complete variable domain is KAGVTQTPRYLIKTRGQQVTLSCSPISGHRSVSWYQQTPGQGLQFLFEYFSETQRNKGNFPGRFSGRQFSNSRSEMNVSTLELGDSALYLCASSLRTSFETQYFGPGTRLLVL.

A few counts support this clonotype. The V and J genes are TRBV9 and TRBJ1-5; no definite D call. CDR3 length: 14 amino acids. Trimming cost V 0 bases and J 5 bases, with 9 bases left between them. CDR1 SGDLS and CDR2 YYNGEE come from the germline V gene. DNA of the CDR3: TGTGCCAGCAGCGTAGGAGGAAGCCATCAGCCCCAGCATTTT. Translated: CASSVGGSHQPQHF.

Regarding this clonotype: Given a much more abundant clone one base away, this may be a read error. This sequence joins TRBV20-1 and TRBJ2-5; D is undetermined. The CDR3 has 12 amino acids. The germline V gene has CDR1 DFQATT and CDR2 SNEGSKA (reference sequence). The CDR3 DNA sequence: TGCAGGACCACCGGGCCACAAAAGACCCAGTACTTC. Its protein product is CRTTGPQKTQYF.

This clonotype has at least ten counts. The chain links TRBV5-6 to TRBJ1-1, with TRBD1 matching over 7 bases. The CDR3 has 15 amino acids. The germline gives CDR1 SGHDT, CDR2 YYEEEE. Germline trimming cut 0 bases from V and 2 bases from J; bases unmatched to any gene: 4. CDR3 bases: TGTGCCAGCAGCTTGGGCGGGACAGAAAACACTGAAGCTTTCTTT. It translates to CASSLGGTENTEAFF.

This chain connects TRBV20-1 to TRBJ2-5; 8 nucleotides agree with TRBD2. Germline assignment: CDR1 DFQATT and CDR2 SNEGSKA (reference sequence). The CDR3 has 14 amino acids. Losses at the gene ends were 2 bases for V and 5 bases for J; bases not matched to a gene: 7. The CDR3, as DNA: TGCAGTGCTAGAACAATATCGGGGGGGGAGACCCAGTACTTC. Its protein is CSARTISGGETQYF.

This clonotype has a handful of counts. V and J are TRBV11-1 and TRBJ1-6; a possible D gene is TRBD1 (6 bases). Looked up from germline, CDR1 is SGHAT and CDR2 is FQDESV (reference sequence). This CDR3 is built from 14 residues. The V end was cut by 4 bases, the J end by 7 bases, with 11 bases between. The CDR3 nucleotides are TGTGCCAGCAGCTCCCGAAGGGGGAATTCACCCCTCCACTTT. It specifies CASSSRRGNSPLHF.

This clonotype was observed once. The rearrangement links TRBV5-1 to TRBJ2-2; D is undetermined. Per germline, CDR1 SGHRS and CDR2 YFSETQ. The CDR3 is 14 residues long. With 5 bases removed from V and 1 base from J, the gap between germline ends came to 9 bases. CDR3 DNA: TGCGCCAGCAGGCCCAAAGGGAACACCGGGGAGCTGTTTTTT. Its protein is CASRPKGNTGELFF.

There are many counts of this clonotype. The chain employs TRBV5-1 and TRBJ1-2, with D possibly being TRBD1 (5 bases). CDR3 length equals 14 residues. With 0 bases removed from V and 3 bases from J, the gap between germline ends came to 9 bases. Per the germline V gene, CDR1 is SGHRS and CDR2 is YFSETQ. In nucleotides, the CDR3 is TGCGCCAGCAGCTTGGCCGGGACGGACTATGGCTACACCTTC. Amino acid sequence: CASSLAGTDYGYTF.

The chain joins TRBV29-1 to TRBJ1-4; D might be TRBD1 (5 bases). Germline assignment: CDR1 SQVTM and CDR2 ANQGSEA. The CDR3 sequence is 14 residues long. V shed 2 bases and J shed 5 bases, with 12 bases lying between them. The CDR3 DNA follows: TGCAGCGTTGAATTGGGGGGAAGGAATGAAAAACTGTTTTTT. Translation: CSVELGGRNEKLFF.

Only a few counts were recorded for this clonotype. The J gene is TRBJ2-1, the V gene TRBV21-1; the D call TRBD1 from the table was never checked on the DNA. TRBV21-1 is listed as a pseudogene. The CDR3 consists of 15 residues. This CDR3 reads CASSRTGDFYNEQFF. DNA of the CDR3: TGTGCCAGCAGCAGAACAGGGGACTTTTACAATGAGCAGTTCTTC.

The rearrangement joins TRBV28 to TRBJ2-7, with D possibly being TRBD2 (5 bases). CDR1 and CDR2 (germline): MDHEN, SYDVKM. The CDR3 is 16 residues long. Trimming took 2 bases from V and 3 from J, leaving 17 bases between them. The CDR3 nucleotides read TGTGCCAGCAGTTTACGACCTAGCACATCGGTCTACGAGCAGTACTTC. It specifies CASSLRPSTSVYEQYF.

This clonotype appeared a few times. The V and J genes are TRBV19 and TRBJ2-7; 7 bases align to TRBD1. This CDR3 is built from 13 residues. Germline V gene sequence: CDR1 LNHDA, CDR2 SQIVND (reference sequence). Unmatched junction bases numbered 2, after V lost 6 bases and J lost 0 bases. CDR3: CASSGTDSYEQYF. The CDR3 DNA reads TGTGCCAGTAGCGGGACAGACTCCTACGAGCAGTACTTC.

This clonotype has ten or more counts. V usage is TRBV20-1 and J usage is TRBJ2-7; D is perhaps TRBD1 or TRBD2 (8 bases each). V lost 6 bases and J lost 3, with 15 bases in between. This CDR3 contains 13 residues. Germline-derived CDR1 and CDR2 are DFQATT and SNEGSKA (reference sequence). In nucleotides, the CDR3 is TGCAGTGCAGACAGGGGACTAGACTACGAGCAGTACTTC. This translates into CSADRGLDYEQYF.

This clonotype has just a few counts. The chain employs TRBV6-1 and TRBJ1-4; TRBD1 matches 10 bases. Germline values: CDR1 MNHNS, CDR2 SASEGT. Trimming at V came to 6 bases and at J to 6 bases, leaving 4 bases not matched to a gene. The CDR3 loop spans 14 amino acids. The CDR3: CASRPGQGYEKLFF. CDR3 nucleotides: TGTGCCAGCAGGCCGGGACAGGGGTATGAAAAACTGTTTTTT.

V usage is TRBV20-1 and J usage is TRBJ2-3; 11 positions agree with TRBD2. Germline V lookup: CDR1 DFQATT, CDR2 SNEGSKA (reference sequence). There are 13 residues in the CDR3. The CDR3 bases are TGCACCGCGGGACTAGCGGACCCAGATACGCAGTATTTT. Translated, it gives CTAGLADPDTQYF.

There are a few counts of this clonotype. This chain connects TRBV12-3 or TRBV12-4 to TRBJ2-1; 9 bases match TRBD1. J lost 9 bases, V lost 6 bases, and 3 bases had no gene match. The CDR3 runs to 12 residues. CDR3 DNA sequence: TGTGCCAGCAGGGGACAGGGCCTTGAGCAGTTCTTC. Translated: CASRGQGLEQFF.

This clonotype occurred many times. The chain joins TRBV12-3 or TRBV12-4 to TRBJ2-5, with D possibly being TRBD2 (5 bases). V was trimmed by 2 bases and J by 6 bases, leaving 7 bases between them. The CDR3 length is 12 residues. Here the CDR3 DNA reads TGTGCCAGCAGTTTATCGGGAAAGACCCAGTACTTC. This encodes CASSLSGKTQYF.

This clonotype has more than one count but fewer than ten. J is TRBJ2-7 and V is TRBV4-3, with TRBD2 matching over 8 bases. Germline CDR1 LGHNA, CDR2 YSLEER. The ends lost 2 bases at V and 2 bases at J; junction bases unmatched: 14. This CDR3 is built from 18 residues. The DNA of the CDR3 is TGCGCCAGCAGCCAAAGCCCCCTGTCGGGAGGGTTTGCCTACGAGCAGTACTTC. Translated, it gives CASSQSPLSGGFAYEQYF.

The chain uses TRBV7-2 and TRBJ2-5; weak D call: TRBD2 (7 bases). Germline CDR1 SGHTA, CDR2 FQGNSA. The V gene lost 5 bases and the J gene lost 1 base, with 14 bases spanning the gap. The CDR3 totals 15 residues. The CDR3 sequence is CASSPQGRVQETQYF. The CDR3 DNA sequence: TGTGCCAGCAGCCCCCAGGGGAGGGTCCAAGAGACCCAGTACTTC. The variable domain in full, with the rest retrieved from reference TRBV7-2 and TRBJ2-5, is GAGVSQSPSNKVTEKGKDVELRCDPISGHTALYWYRQSLGQGLEFLIYFQGNSAPDKSGLPSDRFSAERTGGSVSTLTIQRTQQEDSAVYLCASSPQGRVQETQYFGPGTRLLVL.